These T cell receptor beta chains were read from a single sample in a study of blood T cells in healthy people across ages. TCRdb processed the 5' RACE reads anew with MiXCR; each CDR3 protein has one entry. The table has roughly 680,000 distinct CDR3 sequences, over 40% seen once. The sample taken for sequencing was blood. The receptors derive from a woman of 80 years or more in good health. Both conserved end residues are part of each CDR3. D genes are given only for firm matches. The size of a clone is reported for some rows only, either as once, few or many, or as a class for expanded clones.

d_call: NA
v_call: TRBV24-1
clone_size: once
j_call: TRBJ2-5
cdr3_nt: TGTGCCACCAGCGGAACTGACTATCAAGAGACCCAGTACTTC
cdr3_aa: CATSGTDYQETQYF

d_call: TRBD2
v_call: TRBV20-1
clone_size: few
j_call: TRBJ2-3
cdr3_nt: TGCAGTGCTAGTTGGCTAGCGGCTCGCATGGGTACGCAGTATTTT
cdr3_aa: CSASWLAARMGTQYF

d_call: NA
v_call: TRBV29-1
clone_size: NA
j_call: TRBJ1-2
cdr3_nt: TGCAGCGTTGAAAGGGGGACGGATGGCTACACCTTC
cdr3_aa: CSVERGTDGYTF

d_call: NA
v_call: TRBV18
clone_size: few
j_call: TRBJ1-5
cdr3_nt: TGTGCCAGCTCACCACGCGGTTTGAGCAATCAGCCCCAGCATTTT
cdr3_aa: CASSPRGLSNQPQHF

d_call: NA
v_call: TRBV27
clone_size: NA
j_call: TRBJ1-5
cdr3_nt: TGTGCCAGCAGTTTTTCTGGGCGTATTAAGCCCCAGCATTTT
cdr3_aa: CASSFSGRIKPQHF

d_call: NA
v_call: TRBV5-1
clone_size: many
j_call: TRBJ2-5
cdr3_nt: TGCGCCAGCAGCCATGGTGACCTCACACCCTTAGAGACCCAGTACTTC
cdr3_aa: CASSHGDLTPLETQYF

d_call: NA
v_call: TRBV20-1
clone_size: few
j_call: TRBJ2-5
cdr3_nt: TGCAGTGCTAGAGAGGGACAAGCTCAAGAGACCCGGTACTTC
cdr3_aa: CSAREGQAQETRYF

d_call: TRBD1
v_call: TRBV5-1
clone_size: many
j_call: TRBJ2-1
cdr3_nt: TGCGCCAGCAGCTTCCGACAGGGAGTCCACAATGAGCAGTTCTTC
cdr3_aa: CASSFRQGVHNEQFF

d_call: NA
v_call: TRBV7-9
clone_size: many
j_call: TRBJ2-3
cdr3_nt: TGTGCCAGCAACTTTGCGGGCAGCACAGATACGCAGTATTTT
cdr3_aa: CASNFAGSTDTQYF

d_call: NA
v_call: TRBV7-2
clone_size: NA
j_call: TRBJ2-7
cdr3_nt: TGTGCCAGCAGCTTAAGAGGGACTCCTTCCTACGAGCAGTACTTC
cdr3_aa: CASSLRGTPSYEQYF

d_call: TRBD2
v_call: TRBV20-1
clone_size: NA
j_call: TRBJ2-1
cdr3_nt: TGCAGTGCTTCCCTAGCGGGGGGGCCCTATGAGCAGTTCTTC
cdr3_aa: CSASLAGGPYEQFF

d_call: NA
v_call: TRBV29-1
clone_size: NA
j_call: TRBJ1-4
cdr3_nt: TGCAGCGTTGGGGGAGTGGGTGAAAAACTGTTTTTT
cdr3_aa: CSVGGVGEKLFF

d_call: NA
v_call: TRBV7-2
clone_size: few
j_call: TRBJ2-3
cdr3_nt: TGTGCCAGCAGCCATTCTGTAGACACAGATACGCAGTATTTT
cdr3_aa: CASSHSVDTDTQYF

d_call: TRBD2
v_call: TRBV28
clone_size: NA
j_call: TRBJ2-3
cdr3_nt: TGTGCCAGCGGCCAGCGGGGGAAGGAGACAGATACGCAGTATTTT
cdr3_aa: CASGQRGKETDTQYF

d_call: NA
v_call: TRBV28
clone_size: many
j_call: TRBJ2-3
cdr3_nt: TGTGCCATCAAACCGCTTTCCCCCACAGATACGCAGTATTTT
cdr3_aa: CAIKPLSPTDTQYF

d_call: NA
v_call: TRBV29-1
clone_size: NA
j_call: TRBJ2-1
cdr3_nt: TGCAGCGTTGCTACAACAGGCAACCGCGACGGGCAGTTCTTC
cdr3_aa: CSVATTGNRDGQFF

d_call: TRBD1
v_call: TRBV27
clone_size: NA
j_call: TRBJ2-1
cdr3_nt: TGTGCCAGCAGTGGGAATCAGGGGGTCAACTACAATGAGCAGTTCTTC
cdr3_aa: CASSGNQGVNYNEQFF

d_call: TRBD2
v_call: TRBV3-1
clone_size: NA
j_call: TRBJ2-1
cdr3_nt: TGTGCCAGCAGCCAAGATCGGATAGCGGGGGTTTCCAATGAGCAGTTCTTC
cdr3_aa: CASSQDRIAGVSNEQFF

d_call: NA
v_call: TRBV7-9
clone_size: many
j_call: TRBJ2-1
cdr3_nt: TGTGCCAGCAGCTTTAGGGCAGGGAACAATGAGCAGTTCTTC
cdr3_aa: CASSFRAGNNEQFF

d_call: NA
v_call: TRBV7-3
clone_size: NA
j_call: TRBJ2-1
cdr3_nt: TGTGCCAGCAGCTCCAAGGTGGGGAGCTCCTACAATGAGCAGTTCTTC
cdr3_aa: CASSSKVGSSYNEQFF

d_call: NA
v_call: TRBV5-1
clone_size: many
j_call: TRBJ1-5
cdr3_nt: TGCGCCAGCAGCCTTAACGGGGGGGGGACGGAGCCCCAGCATTTT
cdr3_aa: CASSLNGGGTEPQHF

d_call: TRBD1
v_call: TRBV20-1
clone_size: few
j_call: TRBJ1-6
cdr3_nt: TGCAGTGCTAGCGAAGCAGGGGGTAGCTCCTATAATTCACCCCTCCACTTT
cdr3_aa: CSASEAGGSSYNSPLHF

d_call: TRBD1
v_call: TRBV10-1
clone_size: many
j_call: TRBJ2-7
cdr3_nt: TGCGCCAGCAGCTCTGGGGACAGTTCCTACGAGCAGTACTTC
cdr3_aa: CASSSGDSSYEQYF

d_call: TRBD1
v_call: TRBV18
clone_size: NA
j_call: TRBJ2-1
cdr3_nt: TGTGCCAGCTCACCGGGGACAGGCTATTCCAATGAGCAGTTCTTC
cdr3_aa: CASSPGTGYSNEQFF

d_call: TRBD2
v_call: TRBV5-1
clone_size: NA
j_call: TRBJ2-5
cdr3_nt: TGCGCCAGCAGCTTTGGCCTAGCGGGAGGTGGGGGCCAAGAGACCCAGTACTTC
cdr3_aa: CASSFGLAGGGGQETQYF

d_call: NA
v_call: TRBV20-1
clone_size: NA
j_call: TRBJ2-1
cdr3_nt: TGCAGTGCTAGTTTAGTGACGGACCCCTACGAGCAGTTCTTC
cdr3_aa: CSASLVTDPYEQFF

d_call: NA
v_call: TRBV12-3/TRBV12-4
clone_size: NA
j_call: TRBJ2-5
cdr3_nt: TGTGCCAGCAGTTTTGGGGCACAAGAGACCCAGTACTTC
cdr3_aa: CASSFGAQETQYF

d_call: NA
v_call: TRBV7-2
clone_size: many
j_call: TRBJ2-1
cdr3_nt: TGTGCCAGCAAAGGGCTGACCTACAATGAGCAGTTCTTC
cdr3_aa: CASKGLTYNEQFF

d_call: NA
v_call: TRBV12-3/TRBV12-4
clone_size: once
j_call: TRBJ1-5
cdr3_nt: TGTGCCAGCAGACGGACAGAAAATCAGCCCCAGCATTTT
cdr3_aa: CASRRTENQPQHF

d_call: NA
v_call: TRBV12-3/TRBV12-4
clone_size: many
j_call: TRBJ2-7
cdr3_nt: TGTGCCAGCAGTTTAATGGCTAGTGGCGAGCAGTACTTC
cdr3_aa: CASSLMASGEQYF

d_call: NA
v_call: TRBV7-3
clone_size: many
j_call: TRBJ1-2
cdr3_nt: TGTGCCAGCAGCTTAGGCGATAGGAGGGGCTATGGCTACACCTTC
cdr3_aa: CASSLGDRRGYGYTF

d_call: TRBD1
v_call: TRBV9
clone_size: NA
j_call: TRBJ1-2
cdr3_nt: TGTGCCAGCAGGGACAGGACAGCCACTGCGGGTCGTGGCTACACCTTC
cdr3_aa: CASRDRTATAGRGYTF

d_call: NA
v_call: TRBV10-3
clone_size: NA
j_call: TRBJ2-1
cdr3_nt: TGTGCCATCCGAGATGCAGCGGGCGGTACTGAGCAGTTCTTC
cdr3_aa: CAIRDAAGGTEQFF

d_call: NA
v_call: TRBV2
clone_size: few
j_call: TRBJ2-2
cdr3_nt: TGTGCCAGCAGTGTTGGAGACTATCCTACCGGGGAGCTGTTTTTT
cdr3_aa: CASSVGDYPTGELFF

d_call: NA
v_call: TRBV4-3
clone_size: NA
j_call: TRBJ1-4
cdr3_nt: TGCGCCAGCAGCCAAGGTCCTGGAAAACTGTTTTTT
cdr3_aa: CASSQGPGKLFF

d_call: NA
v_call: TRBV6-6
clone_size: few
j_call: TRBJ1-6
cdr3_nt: TGTGCCAGCAGTTATTCCGAACCAGCCCTGGGCTATTCACCCCTCCACTTT
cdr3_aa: CASSYSEPALGYSPLHF

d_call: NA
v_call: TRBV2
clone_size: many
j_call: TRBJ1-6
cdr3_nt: TGTGCCAGCAGTCTTACACCAAATTCACCCCTCCACTTT
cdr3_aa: CASSLTPNSPLHF

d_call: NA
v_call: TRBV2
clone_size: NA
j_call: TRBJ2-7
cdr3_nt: TGTGCCAGCAGTGGCCCGGGGCAGGAGTCCTACGAGCAGTACTTC
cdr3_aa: CASSGPGQESYEQYF

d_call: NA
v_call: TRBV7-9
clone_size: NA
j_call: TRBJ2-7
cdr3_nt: TGTGCCAGCAGCTTAGTATATGCAGGGAGGACCTACGAGCAGTACTTC
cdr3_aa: CASSLVYAGRTYEQYF

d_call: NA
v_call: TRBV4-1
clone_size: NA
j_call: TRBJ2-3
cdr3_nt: TGCGCCAGCAGCACAAGACAGATCCTCTTCACAGCTACGCAGTATTTT
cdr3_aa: CASSTRQILFTATQYF

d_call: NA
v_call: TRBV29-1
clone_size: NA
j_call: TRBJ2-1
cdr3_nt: TGCAGCGTTGGCTTTGACGAGCAGTTCTTC
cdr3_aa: CSVGFDEQFF

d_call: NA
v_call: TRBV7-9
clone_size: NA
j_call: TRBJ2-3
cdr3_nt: TGTGCCAGCAGCTTCGGGATTGTCGCCCCAGGGAAAGATACGCAGTATTTT
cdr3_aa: CASSFGIVAPGKDTQYF

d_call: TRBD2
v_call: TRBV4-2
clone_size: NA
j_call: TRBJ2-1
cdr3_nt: TGTGCCAGCAGCCAAGCCCTAGCGGGCTACAATGAGCAGTTCTTC
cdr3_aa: CASSQALAGYNEQFF

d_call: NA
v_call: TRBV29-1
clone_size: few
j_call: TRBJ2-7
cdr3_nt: TGCAGCGGGTACGATATAAACCCCTACAATGAGCAGTACTTC
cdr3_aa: CSGYDINPYNEQYF

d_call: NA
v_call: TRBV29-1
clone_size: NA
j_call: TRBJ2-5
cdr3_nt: TGCAGCGTCGGAGACGGGACCCAGTACTTC
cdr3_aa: CSVGDGTQYF

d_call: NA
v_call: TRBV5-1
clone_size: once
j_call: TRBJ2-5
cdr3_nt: TGCGCCAGCAGCGACACAGCCGGAGTAGGAGAGCAGTACTTC
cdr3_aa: CASSDTAGVGEQYF

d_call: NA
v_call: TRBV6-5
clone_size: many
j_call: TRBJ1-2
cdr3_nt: TGTGCCAGCAGTTCCCCGGAGGGGCTTGGCTACACCTTC
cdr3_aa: CASSSPEGLGYTF

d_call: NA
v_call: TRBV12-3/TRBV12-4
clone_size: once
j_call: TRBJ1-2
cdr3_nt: TGTGCCAGCAACCGACAGCTGTCTATGGGCTACACCTTC
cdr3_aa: CASNRQLSMGYTF

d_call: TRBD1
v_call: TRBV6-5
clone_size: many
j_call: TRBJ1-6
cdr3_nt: TGTGCCAGCAGTTACTTACCACCGGGACAGGGTACCTCACCCCTCCACTTT
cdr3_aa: CASSYLPPGQGTSPLHF

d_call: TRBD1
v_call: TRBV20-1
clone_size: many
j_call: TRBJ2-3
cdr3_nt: TGCAGTGCTAGACCTTCGACAGGGGGTGGACGAGATACGCAGTATTTT
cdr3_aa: CSARPSTGGGRDTQYF

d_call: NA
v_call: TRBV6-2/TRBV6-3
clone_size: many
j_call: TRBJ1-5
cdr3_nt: TGTGCCAGCAGATCCGGTAGGGCTAGCAATCAGCCCCAGCATTTT
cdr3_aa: CASRSGRASNQPQHF

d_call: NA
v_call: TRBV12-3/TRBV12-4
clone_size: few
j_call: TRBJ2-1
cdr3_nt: TGTGCCAGCAGTGTAATCGCGTACAATGAGCAGTTCTTC
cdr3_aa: CASSVIAYNEQFF

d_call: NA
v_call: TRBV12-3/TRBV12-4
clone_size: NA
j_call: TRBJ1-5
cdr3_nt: TGTGCCAGCAGCCCACTGGGACACGGCAATCAGCCCCAGCATTTT
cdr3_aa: CASSPLGHGNQPQHF

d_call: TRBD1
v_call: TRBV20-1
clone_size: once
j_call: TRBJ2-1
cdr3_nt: TGCAGTGCTAGCCGGGACAGGGGCTCCTACAATGAGCAGTTCTTC
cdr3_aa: CSASRDRGSYNEQFF

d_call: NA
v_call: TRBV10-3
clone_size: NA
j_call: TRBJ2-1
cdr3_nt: TGTGCCATCAGTGAGTCGCAGATACCCCCCTACAATGAGCAGTTCTTC
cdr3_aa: CAISESQIPPYNEQFF